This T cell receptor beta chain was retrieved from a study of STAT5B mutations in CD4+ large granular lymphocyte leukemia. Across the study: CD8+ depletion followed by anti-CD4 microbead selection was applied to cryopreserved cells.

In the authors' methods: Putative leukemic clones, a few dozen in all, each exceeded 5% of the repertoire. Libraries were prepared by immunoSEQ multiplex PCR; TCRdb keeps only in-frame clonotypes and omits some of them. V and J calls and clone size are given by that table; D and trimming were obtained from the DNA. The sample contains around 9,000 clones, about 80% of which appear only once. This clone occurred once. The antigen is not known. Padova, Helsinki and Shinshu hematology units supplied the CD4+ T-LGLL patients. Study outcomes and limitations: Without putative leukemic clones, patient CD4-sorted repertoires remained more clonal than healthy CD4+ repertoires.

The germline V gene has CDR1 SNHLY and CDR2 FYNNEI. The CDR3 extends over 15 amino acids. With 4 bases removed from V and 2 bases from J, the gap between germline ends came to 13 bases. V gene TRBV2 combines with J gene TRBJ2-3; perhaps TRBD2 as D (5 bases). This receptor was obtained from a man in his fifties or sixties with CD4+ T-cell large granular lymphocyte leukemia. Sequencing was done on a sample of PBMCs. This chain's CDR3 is CASSVSAAITDTQYF. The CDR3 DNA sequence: TGTGCCAGCAGTGTGTCAGCGGCTATCACAGATACGCAGTATTTT.